Below, 11 T cell receptor beta chains from the same sample are listed, as sequenced in a study of blood T cell repertoires in COVID-19. Using immunoSEQ multiplex PCR, the repertoire was profiled, and TCRdb retains in-frame clones only, with some absent. The table has 99,000 or so clones, 85% to 90% seen once. The sequenced sample was peripheral blood. The receptors originated from a woman between 55 and 75 years old in a cohort sampled during active or convalescent COVID-19.

The V gene is TRBV28, the J gene TRBJ2-7; a possible D gene is TRBD2 (6 bases). The CDR3 is 17 residues long. Germline assignment: CDR1 MDHEN and CDR2 SYDVKM. V was cut by 3 bases and J by 2 bases, with 20 bases left in between. The CDR3 nucleotides are TGTGCCAGCAGTTTCGGACCCACGGGGAGGTCAGCCTACGAGCAGTACTTC. The encoded protein is CASSFGPTGRSAYEQYF.

This rearrangement joins TRBV3-1 (or the pseudogene TRBV3-2) to TRBJ2-5, with 7 bases lining up with TRBD1. V lost 3 bases and J lost 5; bases outside the gene matches: 3. In germline, CDR1 is LGHDT, CDR2 YNNKEL (reference sequence). The CDR3 is 13 amino acids. In DNA form, the CDR3 reads TGTGCCAGCAGCCAGGACAGGTTGGAGACCCAGTACTTC. Protein: CASSQDRLETQYF.

The chain joins TRBV19 to TRBJ1-2; TRBD1 matches at 7 bases. This CDR3 spans 15 amino acids. J gave up 4 bases and V 4 bases, and 9 bases lay outside the gene matches. CDR1 and CDR2 (germline): LNHDA, SQIVND (reference sequence). This chain's CDR3 is CASSTSTGTGYGYTF. The CDR3 DNA reads TGTGCCAGTAGTACATCGACAGGGACGGGCTATGGCTACACCTTC.

Points on this clone: The sample has other DNA sequences that encode this CDR3 too. The gene calls are TRBV18 and TRBJ2-5; tentative D call: TRBD2 (5 bases). The V end lost 1 base, the J end lost 1 base, and 7 bases lay between the germline ends. The CDR3 extends over 14 amino acids. Germline loops: CDR1 KGHSH, CDR2 LQKENI. As DNA, the CDR3 is TGTGCCAGCTCACCACGTGGGAGCCAAGAGACCCAGTACTTC. Translation gives CASSPRGSQETQYF.

The gene calls are TRBV9 and TRBJ1-1, with a weak D call TRBD1 (5 bases). V lost 3 bases to trimming and J lost 8 bases, with 11 bases between them. The germline gives CDR1 SGDLS, CDR2 YYNGEE. This CDR3 has 12 residues. CDR3 region: CASSAQGTEAFF. The CDR3, as DNA: TGTGCCAGCAGCGCTCAGGGTACCGAAGCTTTCTTT.

V usage is TRBV5-1 and J usage is TRBJ2-1; TRBD2 is a possible D gene (7 bases). Trimming removed 7 bases at V and 8 bases at J, with 31 bases between. Germline V gives CDR1 SGHRS, CDR2 YFSETQ. The CDR3 is made up of 18 amino acids. DNA of the CDR3: TGCGCCAGCGGATTCTCCACGGGGGGCCCCAGGAGTATGTATGAGCAGTTCTTC. It encodes CASGFSTGGPRSMYEQFF.

The chain uses TRBV3-1 (or the pseudogene TRBV3-2) and TRBJ1-1; D is possibly TRBD1 (6 bases). Between the trimmed V and J ends, which lost 4 bases and 5 bases, there was a span of 14 bases. Germline V lookup: CDR1 LGHDT, CDR2 YNNKEL (reference sequence). The CDR3 has 14 amino acids. CDR3 amino acids: CASSPRRGATEAFF. The CDR3 DNA sequence: TGTGCCAGCAGCCCGCGGCGGGGGGCGACTGAAGCTTTCTTT.

The chain employs TRBV25-1 and TRBJ1-2; no clear D gene. Germline CDR1 reads MGHDK; CDR2 reads SYGVNS. Trimming stripped 6 bases from V and 3 bases from J, with 8 bases between. The CDR3 runs to 12 residues. CDR3 residues: CASSPGDYGYTF. CDR3 bases: TGTGCCAGCAGCCCGGGTGACTATGGCTACACCTTC.

This chain uses TRBV5-1 with TRBJ2-7, with 8 bases that match TRBD2. After removal of 4 bases from V and 7 bases from J, the junction contained 13 bases not matched to a gene. This CDR3 is built from 15 residues. Germline V gene data show CDR1 as SGHRS and CDR2 as YFSETQ. Here the CDR3 reads CASSLPGAGVGEQYF. DNA for the CDR3: TGCGCCAGCAGCCTCCCTGGAGCGGGAGTTGGGGAGCAGTACTTC.

The rearrangement joins TRBV29-1 to TRBJ1-4; D gene uncertain. Between the trimmed V and J ends, which lost 5 bases and 2 bases, there was a span of 18 bases. CDR3 size: 16 residues. Looked up from germline, CDR1 is SQVTM and CDR2 is ANQGSEA. Here the CDR3 reads CSVLGRGAGTNEKLFF. CDR3 DNA sequence: TGCAGCGTTCTTGGTCGGGGAGCAGGCACTAATGAAAAACTGTTTTTT.

This clone showed up just once. This chain connects TRBV2 to TRBJ1-5; possibly TRBD1 for D (6 bases). The CDR3 covers 19 residues. V was pared by 8 bases and J by 4 bases, with 30 bases between. Germline values: CDR1 SNHLY, CDR2 FYNNEI. The CDR3 loop is CASGLETGGILLNNQPQHF. CDR3 nucleotide sequence: TGTGCCAGCGGACTAGAGACAGGCGGGATCTTGCTAAATAATCAGCCCCAGCATTTT. Variable domain in full (rest from reference TRBV2 and TRBJ1-5): EPEVTQTPSHQVTQMGQEVILRCVPISNHLYFYWYRQILGQKVEFLVSFYNNEISEKSEIFDDQFSVERPDGSNFTLKIRSTKLEDSAMYFCASGLETGGILLNNQPQHFGDGTRLSIL.